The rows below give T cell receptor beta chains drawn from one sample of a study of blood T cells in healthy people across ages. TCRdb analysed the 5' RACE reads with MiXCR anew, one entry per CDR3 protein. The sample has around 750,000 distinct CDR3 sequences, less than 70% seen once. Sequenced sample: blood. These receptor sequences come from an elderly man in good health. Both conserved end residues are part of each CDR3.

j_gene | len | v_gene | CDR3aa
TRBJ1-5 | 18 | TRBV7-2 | CGSSLGVGQGKRDQPQHF
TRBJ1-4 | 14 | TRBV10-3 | CAISTQLEREKLFF
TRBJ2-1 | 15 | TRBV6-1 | CASSRTSGENNEQFF
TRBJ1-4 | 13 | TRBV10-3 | CAINSGFEEKLFF
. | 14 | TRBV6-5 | CASSYSPGAGEQFF
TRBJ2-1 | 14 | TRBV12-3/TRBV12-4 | CASSLVQGFNEQFF
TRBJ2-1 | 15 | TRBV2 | CASLPGGRSHNEQFF
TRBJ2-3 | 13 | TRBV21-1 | CASSGRENRYAYF
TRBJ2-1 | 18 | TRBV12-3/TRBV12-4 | CASSLVRILAGRYNEQFF
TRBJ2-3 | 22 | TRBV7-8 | CASSWPGEPGLKAGVGTDTQYF
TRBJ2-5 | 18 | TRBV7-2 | CASSLGTSGRPSYNEQYF
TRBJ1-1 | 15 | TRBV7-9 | CASSTDRASNTEAFF
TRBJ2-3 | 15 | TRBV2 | CASSDAGGSTDTQYF
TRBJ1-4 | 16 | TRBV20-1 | CSARRTTGRTNEKLFF
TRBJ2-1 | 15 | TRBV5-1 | CASSLRFRGGNEQFF
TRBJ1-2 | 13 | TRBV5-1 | CASSKGPGGGYTF
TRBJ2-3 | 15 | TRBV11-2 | CASGESGLLHRYAYF
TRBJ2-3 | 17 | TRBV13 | CASSLAGESVATDTQYF
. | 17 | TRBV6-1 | CASPGTGVDWFNDEQYF
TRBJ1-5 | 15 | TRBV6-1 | CASSVGRNSNQPQHF
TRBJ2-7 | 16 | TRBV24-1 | CATSDSRLGPHHEQYF
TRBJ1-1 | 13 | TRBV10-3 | CAISRQGSTEAFF
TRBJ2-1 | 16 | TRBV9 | CASNPGREAQRNEQFF
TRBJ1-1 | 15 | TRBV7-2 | CASSLRQGVNTEAFF
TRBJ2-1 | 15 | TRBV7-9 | CASSTPSGGKDEQFF
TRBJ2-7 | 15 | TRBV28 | CASVELRGGTYEQYF
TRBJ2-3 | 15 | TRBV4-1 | CASSLRDRDEDTQYF
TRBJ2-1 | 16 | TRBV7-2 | CASSRSSSGSYNEQFF
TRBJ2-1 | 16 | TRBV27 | CASKYHGLAGGWEQFF
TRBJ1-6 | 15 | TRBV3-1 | CASSQDRVYNSPLHF
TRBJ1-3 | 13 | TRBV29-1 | CSVETVSGNTIYF
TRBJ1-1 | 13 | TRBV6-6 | CATIQGMNTEAFF
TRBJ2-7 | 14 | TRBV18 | CASSQGRINYEQYF
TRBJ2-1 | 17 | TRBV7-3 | CASSRTSQRDLDNEQFF
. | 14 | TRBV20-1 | CSATAVVGRNEQYF
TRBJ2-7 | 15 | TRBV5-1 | CASSTRPAGPYEQYF
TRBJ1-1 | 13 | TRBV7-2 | CASGLARGQEAFF
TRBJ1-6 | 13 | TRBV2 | CASRKDYNSPLHF
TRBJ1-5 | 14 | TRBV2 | CASSAVSGNQPQHF
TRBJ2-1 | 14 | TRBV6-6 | CASSAGGTYNEQFF
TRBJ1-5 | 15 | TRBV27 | CASSLSTGGIQPQHF
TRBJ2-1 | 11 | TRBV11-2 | CASSLVHEQFF
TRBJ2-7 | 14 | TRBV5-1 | CASSLGSGRGEQYF
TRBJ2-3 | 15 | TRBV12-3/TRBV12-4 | CASSGGAAEHRYAYF
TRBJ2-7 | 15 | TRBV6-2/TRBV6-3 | CASSYPARGAYEQYF
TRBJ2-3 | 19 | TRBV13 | CASSSEGLAGPPSTDTQYF
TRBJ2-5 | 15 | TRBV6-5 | CASSCSATLTETQYF
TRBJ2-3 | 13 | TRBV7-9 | CASSLDGSDTQYF
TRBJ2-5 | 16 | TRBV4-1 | CASSPIRTGGKETQYF
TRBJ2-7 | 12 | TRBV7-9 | CASGTGLNEQYF
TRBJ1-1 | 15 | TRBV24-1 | CATSDPTGGDTEAFF
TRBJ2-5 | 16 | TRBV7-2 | CATQLGSGQIQETQYF
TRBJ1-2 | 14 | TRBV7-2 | CASSLGQGNYGYTF
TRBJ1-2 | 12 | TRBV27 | CASGDRAYGYTF